Listed below are T cell receptor beta chains from one sample, sequenced in a study of T cell repertoires in cytomegalovirus infection. TCRdb re-analysed the reads in MiXCR, keeping a single row per CDR3 protein. The repertoire holds around 770,000 distinct CDR3 sequences, with 25% to 35% as singletons. For these TCRs, the target antigens are not known. Sequenced material: cultured CD8+ T cells from PBMCs, taken from culture after CMV antigen stimulation. The receptors derive from a human donor in good health (CMV status not recorded). Some clones in this sample may be carry-over from other donors' samples. Each CDR3 is given with its conserved first and last residue. D genes are given only for firm matches. The size of a clone is reported for some rows only, either as once, few or many, or as a class for expanded clones.

TRBJ2-5,TRBV7-8,15,.,TRBD1,CASSPPPGQGVTQYF,TGTGCCAGCAGCCCGCCTCCGGGACAGGGGGTGACCCAGTACTTC
TRBJ1-2,TRBV7-8,15,few,.,CASSRRGLSDYGYTF,TGTGCCAGCAGCCGACGAGGGCTATCCGACTATGGCTACACCTTC
TRBJ1-1,TRBV7-9,16,once,TRBD1,CASSPRQGPLGTEAFF,TGTGCCAGCAGCCCCCGACAGGGGCCACTCGGCACTGAAGCTTTCTTT
TRBJ2-2,TRBV7-3,12,few,.,CATREITGELFF,TGTGCCACCCGGGAGATAACCGGGGAGCTGTTTTTT
TRBJ2-3,TRBV7-6,15,many,TRBD1,CASTTGNVLADTQYF,TGTGCCAGCACGACAGGGAACGTTCTCGCAGATACGCAGTATTTT
TRBJ2-5,TRBV19,17,.,TRBD2,CASSKGTIAGGQETQYF,TGTGCCAGTAGTAAAGGGACTATAGCGGGCGGCCAAGAGACCCAGTACTTC
TRBJ2-5,TRBV20-1,16,.,.,CSARSLPTPTKETQYF,TGCAGTGCTAGAAGCCTACCAACGCCGACAAAAGAGACCCAGTACTTC
TRBJ1-1,TRBV2,16,few,.,CASSEGYGAWNTEAFF,TGTGCCAGCAGTGAAGGTTACGGTGCTTGGAACACTGAAGCTTTCTTT
TRBJ1-1,TRBV7-2,11,.,.,CASSSPIKAFF,TGTGCCAGCAGCTCACCCATAAAAGCTTTCTTT
TRBJ2-7,TRBV12-3/TRBV12-4,13,.,.,CASRGRDSYEQYF,TGTGCCAGCAGGGGCAGGGATTCCTACGAGCAGTACTTC
TRBJ2-5,TRBV6-5,15,few,.,CASSPRGDVKETQYF,TGTGCCAGCAGCCCTAGGGGGGACGTAAAAGAGACCCAGTACTTC
TRBJ1-5,TRBV2,15,.,.,CASGTGLKVGQPQHF,TGTGCCAGCGGAACGGGACTAAAAGTCGGGCAGCCCCAGCATTTT
TRBJ1-2,TRBV7-4,16,few,TRBD1,CASSLYLDRDGKGYTF,TGTGCCAGCAGCTTATACTTGGACAGGGACGGGAAGGGCTACACCTTC
TRBJ2-1,TRBV10-3,16,.,TRBD2,CAISVEAGPADNEQFF,TGTGCCATCAGTGTAGAAGCGGGGCCCGCCGACAATGAGCAGTTCTTC
TRBJ2-1,TRBV7-8,13,.,.,CASSLVGVREQFF,TGTGCCAGCAGCTTAGTTGGGGTTAGGGAGCAGTTCTTC
TRBJ2-1,TRBV6-2/TRBV6-3,15,once,.,CASTFGRPAYNEQFF,TGTGCCAGCACCTTCGGGCGTCCAGCGTACAATGAGCAGTTCTTC
TRBJ2-1,TRBV12-3/TRBV12-4,14,few,.,CASSSLGPSNEQFF,TGTGCCAGCAGTTCTCTGGGGCCTAGCAATGAGCAGTTCTTC
TRBJ1-2,TRBV7-2,12,many,.,CASSPDFLGYTF,TGTGCCAGCAGCCCTGACTTCCTTGGCTACACCTTC
TRBJ2-7,TRBV7-9,12,few,.,CASSQVGYEQYF,TGTGCCAGCAGCCAGGTCGGTTACGAGCAGTACTTC
TRBJ1-2,TRBV9,14,.,.,CASSVIPGSDGYTF,TGTGCCAGCAGCGTAATTCCAGGGAGCGATGGCTACACCTTC
TRBJ2-5,TRBV6-1,16,.,TRBD2,CASSELSSGAGETQYF,TGTGCCAGCAGTGAATTGTCTAGCGGGGCGGGAGAGACCCAGTACTTC
TRBJ2-7,TRBV7-6,18,few,.,CASSFLVRGPLSSYEQYF,TGTGCCAGCAGCTTCTTAGTTAGGGGACCTCTCTCCTCCTACGAGCAGTACTTC
TRBJ2-1,TRBV7-8,11,few,.,CASRYLNEQFF,TGTGCCAGCCGATATCTCAATGAGCAGTTCTTC
TRBJ1-2,TRBV4-3,15,.,.,CASSQDPREFDGYTF,TGCGCCAGCAGCCAAGATCCCCGAGAGTTTGATGGCTACACCTTC
TRBJ2-7,TRBV9,14,few,.,CASSVGGLSYEQYF,TGTGCCAGCAGCGTAGGAGGACTCTCCTACGAGCAGTACTTC
TRBJ1-2,TRBV28,13,few,.,CASSLSPAYGYTF,TGTGCCAGCAGTTTATCACCGGCCTATGGCTACACCTTC
TRBJ2-5,TRBV6-2/TRBV6-3,15,few,.,CATEGGGRRQETQYF,TGTGCCACCGAGGGAGGGGGCCGGAGGCAAGAGACCCAGTACTTC
TRBJ2-1,TRBV5-1,13,.,.,CASSWDFPNEQFF,TGCGCCAGCAGCTGGGACTTTCCCAATGAGCAGTTCTTC
TRBJ2-3,TRBV9,15,.,.,CASSQGGGAPDTQYF,TGTGCCAGCAGCCAAGGAGGGGGGGCCCCAGATACGCAGTATTTT
TRBJ1-5,TRBV7-3,12,few,.,CASSSKVGPQHF,TGTGCCAGCAGCTCAAAGGTCGGGCCCCAGCATTTT
TRBJ1-2,TRBV12-3/TRBV12-4,13,.,TRBD1,CASSAGTGGGYTF,TGTGCCAGCAGTGCCGGGACAGGGGGAGGCTACACCTTC
TRBJ1-6,TRBV28,15,few,.,CASSFPGVGNSPLHF,TGTGCCAGCAGTTTCCCGGGGGTAGGTAATTCACCCCTCCACTTT
TRBJ2-5,TRBV15,14,.,TRBD1,CATSNPGGRETQYF,TGTGCCACCAGTAACCCAGGGGGCAGGGAGACCCAGTACTTC
TRBJ1-4,TRBV6-6,12,.,.,CASSYGGRELFF,TGTGCCAGCAGTTACGGGGGGAGAGAACTGTTTTTT
TRBJ1-4,TRBV2,18,.,TRBD1,CASSGLDLRGTGNEKLFF,TGTGCCAGCAGTGGGTTGGATCTTCGAGGGACAGGGAATGAAAAACTGTTTTTT
TRBJ2-1,TRBV11-1,15,few,TRBD2,CASSHERGVYNEQFF,TGTGCCAGCAGCCATGAGCGGGGGGTCTACAATGAGCAGTTCTTC
TRBJ2-6,TRBV4-1,19,few,TRBD1,CASSQDSRTGGSGANVLTF,TGCGCCAGCAGCCAAGATTCTAGGACAGGGGGCTCTGGGGCCAACGTCCTGACTTTC
TRBJ2-2,TRBV28,16,few,.,CASSWPQRLFTGELFF,TGTGCCAGCAGTTGGCCTCAGAGGTTATTCACCGGGGAGCTGTTTTTT
TRBJ2-5,TRBV4-1,15,.,.,CASSQRGGGAETQYF,TGCGCCAGCAGCCAACGAGGAGGGGGCGCGGAGACCCAGTACTTC
TRBJ1-5,TRBV19,15,.,TRBD1,CASSIDRRGLQPQHF,TGTGCCAGTAGTATAGATCGTAGGGGGCTCCAGCCCCAGCATTTT
TRBJ2-7,TRBV27,14,.,TRBD1,CASSLGTGNPEQYF,TGTGCCAGCAGTTTAGGGACAGGGAACCCCGAGCAGTACTTC
TRBJ2-5,TRBV5-5,16,once,TRBD1,CASSSRGQGARETQYF,TGTGCCAGCAGCTCGCGGGGACAGGGGGCGAGAGAGACCCAGTACTTC
TRBJ1-2,TRBV28,15,once,TRBD1,CASTPAGQGAGGYTF,TGTGCCAGCACCCCGGCTGGGCAGGGGGCAGGGGGCTACACCTTC
TRBJ2-5,TRBV12-3/TRBV12-4,13,.,.,CASSLDYGETQYF,TGTGCCAGCAGTTTGGACTACGGAGAGACCCAGTACTTC
TRBJ2-1,TRBV13,16,.,.,CASSLEGGEAYNEQFF,TGTGCCAGCAGCTTAGAAGGGGGAGAGGCCTACAATGAGCAGTTCTTC
TRBJ2-3,TRBV5-8,15,many,TRBD2,CASSLAAGDTDTQYF,TGTGCCAGCAGCTTGGCCGCGGGGGACACAGATACGCAGTATTTT
TRBJ2-3,TRBV27,14,.,.,CATKLGTSTDTQYF,TGTGCCACTAAACTGGGGACTAGCACAGATACGCAGTATTTT
TRBJ2-1,TRBV6-5,15,few,TRBD2,CASTTGLAGRNEQFF,TGTGCCAGCACTACCGGACTAGCGGGGCGGAATGAGCAGTTCTTC